The T cell receptor (beta chain) described here comes from a study of blood T cell repertoires in COVID-19. Sequencing was performed with immunoSEQ multiplex PCR; in TCRdb, only in-frame clones are kept and a portion is missing. The table shows roughly 160,000 clones, with 65% to 85% occurring only once. This CDR3 is built from 14 residues. Germline V gene data show CDR1 as SGHNT and CDR2 as YYREEE (reference sequence). Trimming cost V 3 bases and J 6 bases; bases outside gene matches: 6. The sequenced sample consisted of peripheral blood. The rearrangement links TRBV5-4 to TRBJ2-7, with 10 positions matching TRBD2. The sequence came from a woman in her sixties or seventies with acute or convalescent COVID-19. For the CDR3, the DNA is TGTGCCAGCAGCTCTGCCGGGACTAGCGCCGAGCAGTACTTC. It specifies CASSSAGTSAEQYF.